The present T cell receptor (beta chain) was sequenced within a study of blood T cell repertoires in COVID-19 (dated by TCRdb to 2020 to 2022). In the study overall: The collaborator samples originated in the United States, Italy and Spain and spanned the acute and convalescent phases of COVID-19. Nearly every sample came with metadata listing a de-identified subject ID, COVID-19 status, age in years and sex. The prospective study material was composed of cDNA or gDNA derived from T cells, B-cell-depleted T cells, or PBMCs. HLA class I and class II types, where available, came from metadata supplied by the sample provider rather than from assay-based typing. Subjects who had been exposed to COVID-19, were actively infected with it, or had recovered from it provided the deeply sampled blood TCRbeta repertoires that made up the dataset. A freely available public database, intended as a resource for researchers studying the immune response to SARS-CoV-2, is where the repertoires were released. The samples were drawn from two sources: the first 160 participants of the ongoing ImmuneRACE study, and over 1,000 subjects contributed by 6 global collaborators. General conclusions and limits of the study: The quantity of clinical and demographic metadata differed by source and by participant and was supplied without curation.

TCRbeta CDR3 regions were amplified from genomic DNA using the immunoSEQ Assay, a bias-controlled multiplex PCR. The source study handled its data this way. The number of nucleated cells in each sample was estimated from the amplification of reference gene primers within the assay. Sequence reads were collapsed and filtered to measure the absolute abundance of every unique TCRbeta CDR3 rearrangement. For each sample, productive Simpson clonality was calculated as the square root of Simpson's diversity index across productive rearrangements. TCRdb limited this immuneACCESS table to in-frame rearrangements with V and J called. A share of clones is missing; checked studies link under half to unresolved V genes, and the rest is unexplained. Clonal size and the V and J genes are those of that table, whereas D and trimming came from the DNA. The table for this sample lists a few hundred thousand clones; roughly 85% of them were counted only once. The ten largest clones add up to 2.4% of the sample.

The CDR3 runs 15 amino acids, cysteine and phenylalanine included. The retained sequence is limited to the CDR3, 45 bases, with the frame set at the first base. From a lookup of the germline V gene, CDR1 and CDR2 are MNHEY and SVGEGT. Trimming removed 4 bases from V and 7 bases from J, leaving 20 bases between the germline ends. At one collaborating source in Seattle, patients were enrolled during active infection and were followed longitudinally through the course of disease. Each collaborating institution followed its own protocols to collect whole blood in K2EDTA tubes. For TCRbeta analysis, collaborators shipped samples in one of three forms: frozen whole blood, isolated PBMCs, or DNA extracted from either of those sample types. Concerning this clone itself: Which antigen it targets is not known. No base qualities exist here, and no much larger clone lies one base off it.

The rearrangement joined TRBV6-2 or TRBV6-3 to TRBJ2-7; the D gene is possibly TRBD2, with 5 bases matching. Material for sequencing was peripheral blood. The sequence was obtained from a woman aged 65 to 85 with COVID-19, enrolled during active disease. The CDR3 protein: CASSFKWTGIGEQYF. The bases read TGTGCCAGCAGTTTCAAATGGACGGGAATAGGGGAGCAGTACTTC.